In its sample, the clone carrying this T cell receptor (beta chain) was seen many times. Its specificity is not known. Preparation of the TCRbeta library involved a method that used unique molecular identifiers. TCRdb redid the calling of the PCR reads with MiXCR, one entry per CDR3 protein. Among 200,000 to 250,000 distinct CDR3 sequences listed, 7.5% to 9.5% were seen once. This CDR3 has 14 residues. In germline, CDR1 is SEHNR, CDR2 FQNEAQ (reference sequence). Losses at the gene ends were 4 bases for V and 3 bases for J; bases not matched to a gene: 3. The sample belongs to a study of T-cell reconstitution after alpha-beta-depleted transplantation in children. Whole-study results and caveats: From newly produced T cells came most of the T-cell counts and diversity one year after transplant.

This specimen consisted of PBMCs, mostly from graft donor cells, obtained 180 days after TCRalphabeta/CD19-depleted stem cell transplant. The clonotype originates from a male patient between 10 and 17 years old who had a stem cell transplant for acute lymphoblastic leukemia, so the T cells may come from the graft donor. The V and J genes are TRBV7-9 and TRBJ2-1; 7 bases map to TRBD2. The CDR3 coding sequence is TGTGCCAGCAGCTACGGACTAGACTACAATGAGCAGTTCTTC. It codes for CASSYGLDYNEQFF.